These 14 T cell receptor beta chains originate from one sample sequenced in a study of blood T cell repertoires in COVID-19. Only in-frame clones appear in the TCRdb table, and some are missing; sequencing was by immunoSEQ multiplex PCR. The data contain roughly 200,000 clones, around 86% of them singletons. The specimen sequenced was PBMCs or T cells enriched from blood (not recorded which). The receptors were gathered from a man between 35 and 55 years old with acute COVID-19.

The gene calls are TRBV28 and TRBJ2-1; 7 bases map to TRBD1. From germline, CDR1 is MDHEN and CDR2 SYDVKM. The CDR3 is 14 residues long. V shed 4 bases and J 5 bases; nucleotides not matched to a gene: 5. CDR3 residues: CASSSRDSDNEQFF. Here the CDR3 DNA reads TGTGCCAGCAGTTCGAGGGACAGTGACAATGAGCAGTTCTTC.

This chain uses TRBV30 with TRBJ2-7, with a tentative D call TRBD2 (6 bases). CDR1 and CDR2 from the germline V gene are GTSNPN and SVGIG (reference sequence). CDR3 length equals 14 residues. Between the trimmed V and J ends, which lost 0 bases and 3 bases, there was a span of 12 bases. The CDR3 DNA reads TGTGCCTGGAGTGTCGGGGGTGTGAGCTACGAGCAGTACTTC. Translated: CAWSVGGVSYEQYF.

The chain joins TRBV27 to TRBJ2-1; D is perhaps TRBD2 (5 bases). The ends were cut back, 2 bases at V and 3 bases at J, with 11 bases in the middle. CDR1 and CDR2 from the germline V gene are MNHEY and SMNVEV (reference sequence). The CDR3 totals 15 residues. For the CDR3, the DNA is TGTGCCAGCAGTTTAGACGACTACCACTACAATGAGCAGTTCTTC. Translating gives CASSLDDYHYNEQFF.

The rearrangement links TRBV29-1 to TRBJ2-3, with D perhaps matching TRBD2 (5 bases). V lost 6 bases, J lost 5 bases, and 12 bases lay in between. The germline V gene encodes CDR1 SQVTM and CDR2 ANQGSEA. The CDR3 is 12 residues long. CDR3 bases: TGCAGCGTCGAAAGAGAGGGAGATACGCAGTATTTT. Protein: CSVEREGDTQYF.

The chain couples TRBV19 to TRBJ1-1, with D hard to call. Trimming cost V 5 bases and J 1 base, with 5 bases left between them. Germline assignment: CDR1 LNHDA and CDR2 SQIVND (reference sequence). CDR3 length: 12 residues. CDR3: CASSPGNTEAFF. CDR3 bases: TGTGCCAGTAGTCCGGGGAACACTGAAGCTTTCTTT.

J is TRBJ2-5 and V is TRBV7-2; D uncertain. Between the trimmed V and J ends, which lost 1 base and 0 bases, there was a span of 6 bases. The CDR3 sequence is 14 residues long. CDR1 SGHTA and CDR2 FQGNSA come from the germline V gene. The CDR3 DNA reads TGTGCCAGCAGCTTAGTGTCAAACCAAGAGACCCAGTACTTC. Its translation is CASSLVSNQETQYF.

J is TRBJ1-5 and V is TRBV18, with D uncertain. In germline, CDR1 is KGHSH, CDR2 LQKENI. This CDR3 comprises 13 residues. The V gene lost 6 bases and the J gene lost 0 bases, with 6 bases spanning the gap. DNA of the CDR3: TGTGCCAGCTCGCCTAGTAGCAATCAGCCCCAGCATTTT. This codes for CASSPSSNQPQHF.

The chain carries TRBV19 and TRBJ1-5; D may be TRBD1 (6 bases). The V gene's germline CDR1 is LNHDA and CDR2 SQIVND (reference sequence). CDR3 size: 15 residues. Trimming shortened V by 10 bases and J by 2 bases, and 18 bases separated the two germline ends. In DNA form, the CDR3 reads TGTGCCACCCTCGACCGGGACAAGGGCAATCAGCCCCAGCATTTT. As protein: CATLDRDKGNQPQHF. The whole variable domain, remainder taken from reference TRBV19 and TRBJ1-5, is DGGITQSPKYLFRKEGQNVTLSCEQNLNHDAMYWYRQDPGQGLRLIYYSQIVNDFQKGDIAEGYSVSREKKESFPLTVTSAQKNPTAFYLCATLDRDKGNQPQHFGDGTRLSIL.

The rearrangement joins TRBV29-1 to TRBJ1-5; tentatively, D is TRBD1 (6 bases). CDR1 and CDR2 from the germline V gene are SQVTM and ANQGSEA. Trimming took off 4 bases at V and 0 bases at J, with 13 bases between the two ends. The CDR3 is 15 amino acids. The CDR3, as DNA: TGCAGCGTTGGGGTAGGGGGGGCTAGCAATCAGCCCCAGCATTTT. As protein: CSVGVGGASNQPQHF.

The chain has TRBV7-9 and TRBJ2-4; D is perhaps TRBD2 (5 bases). Germline-derived CDR1 and CDR2 are SEHNR and FQNEAQ (reference sequence). The ends were cut back, 3 bases at V and 7 bases at J, with 13 bases in the middle. This CDR3 is 14 amino acids long. The CDR3: CASSFAEAGNIQYF. CDR3 DNA: TGTGCCAGCAGCTTCGCGGAGGCCGGGAACATTCAGTACTTC. Supplemented by reference TRBV7-9 and TRBJ2-4, the full variable domain reads DTGVSQNPRHKITKRGQNVTFRCDPISEHNRLYWYRQTLGQGPEFLTYFQNEAQLEKSRLLSDRFSAERPKGSFSTLEIQRTEQGDSAMYLCASSFAEAGNIQYFGAGTRLSVL.

The rearrangement joins TRBV30 to TRBJ1-2, with unresolved D. This CDR3 has 15 residues. Trimming removed 7 bases at V and 4 bases at J, with 22 bases between. Germline V lookup: CDR1 GTSNPN, CDR2 SVGIG (reference sequence). This chain's CDR3 is CAFDYVHRSGYGYTF. The CDR3 bases are TGTGCCTTCGATTACGTTCATAGGAGCGGCTATGGCTACACCTTC.

V usage is TRBV27 and J usage is TRBJ2-1, with 11 bases fitting TRBD1. CDR3 length equals 14 residues. Losses at the gene ends were 4 bases for V and 8 bases for J; bases not matched to a gene: 4. Per germline, CDR1 MNHEY and CDR2 SMNVEV (reference sequence). The CDR3 region is CASSWDRGWHEQFF. CDR3 sequence (DNA): TGTGCCAGCAGTTGGGACAGGGGGTGGCATGAGCAGTTCTTC.

There are a few counts of this clone. This rearrangement joins TRBV18 to TRBJ2-5, with D perhaps TRBD1 (6 bases). The V end was cut by 3 bases, the J end by 1 base, with 9 bases between. The CDR3 has 14 residues. Germline V gene lookup returns CDR1 KGHSH and CDR2 LQKENI. The DNA of the CDR3 is TGTGCCAGCTCACCTCGGACAGCCCAAGAGACCCAGTACTTC. It yields the protein CASSPRTAQETQYF.

The chain links TRBV20-1 to TRBJ2-7; 8 nucleotides agree with TRBD1. CDR1 and CDR2 (germline): DFQATT, SNEGSKA (reference sequence). The CDR3 length is 13 residues. Unmatched junction bases numbered 3, after V lost 3 bases and J lost 2 bases. The CDR3 here is CSASLGQAYEQYF. CDR3 bases: TGCAGTGCTAGTCTGGGACAGGCCTACGAGCAGTACTTC.